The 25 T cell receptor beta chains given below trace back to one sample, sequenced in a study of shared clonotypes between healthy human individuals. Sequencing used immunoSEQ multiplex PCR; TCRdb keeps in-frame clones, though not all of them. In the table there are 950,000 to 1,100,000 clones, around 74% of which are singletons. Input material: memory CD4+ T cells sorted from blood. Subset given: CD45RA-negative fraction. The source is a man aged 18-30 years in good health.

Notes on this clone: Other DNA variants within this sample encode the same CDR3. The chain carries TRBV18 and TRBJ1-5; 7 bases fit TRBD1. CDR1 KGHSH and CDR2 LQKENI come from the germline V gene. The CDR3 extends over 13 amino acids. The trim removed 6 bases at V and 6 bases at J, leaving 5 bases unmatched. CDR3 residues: CASSPGGRQPQHF. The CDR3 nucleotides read TGTGCCAGCTCGCCAGGGGGACGTCAGCCCCAGCATTTT.

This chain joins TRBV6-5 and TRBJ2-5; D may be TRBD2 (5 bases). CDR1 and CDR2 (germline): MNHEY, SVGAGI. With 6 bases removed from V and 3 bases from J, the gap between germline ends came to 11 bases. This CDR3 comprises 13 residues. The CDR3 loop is CASSSGIKETQYF. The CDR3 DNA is TGTGCCAGCAGCTCCGGGATTAAAGAGACCCAGTACTTC.

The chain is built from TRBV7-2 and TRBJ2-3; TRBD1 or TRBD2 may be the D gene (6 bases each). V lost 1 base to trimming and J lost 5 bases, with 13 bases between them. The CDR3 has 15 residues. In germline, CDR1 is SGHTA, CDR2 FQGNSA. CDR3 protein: CASSLEGGRGDTQYF. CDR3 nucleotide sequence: TGTGCCAGCAGCTTAGAGGGGGGACGGGGAGATACGCAGTATTTT.

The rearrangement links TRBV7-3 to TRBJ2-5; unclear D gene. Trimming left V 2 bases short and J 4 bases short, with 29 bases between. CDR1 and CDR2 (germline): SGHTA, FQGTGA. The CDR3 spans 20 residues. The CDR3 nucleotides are TGTGCCAGCAGCTTACCTCCAAATCCCCTCGACACCCGATCGGGAGAGACCCAGTACTTC. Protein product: CASSLPPNPLDTRSGETQYF.

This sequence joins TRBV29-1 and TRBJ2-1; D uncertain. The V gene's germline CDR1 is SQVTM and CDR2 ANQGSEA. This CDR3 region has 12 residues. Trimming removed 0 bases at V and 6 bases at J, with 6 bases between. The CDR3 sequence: CSVEDGSNEQFF. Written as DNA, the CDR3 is TGCAGCGTTGAAGATGGCTCCAATGAGCAGTTCTTC.

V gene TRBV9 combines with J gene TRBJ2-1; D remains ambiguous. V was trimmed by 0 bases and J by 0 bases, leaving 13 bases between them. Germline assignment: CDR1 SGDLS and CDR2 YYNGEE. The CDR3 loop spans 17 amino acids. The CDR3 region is CASSVDPAPSSYNEQFF. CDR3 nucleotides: TGTGCCAGCAGCGTAGATCCAGCGCCTAGCTCCTACAATGAGCAGTTCTTC.

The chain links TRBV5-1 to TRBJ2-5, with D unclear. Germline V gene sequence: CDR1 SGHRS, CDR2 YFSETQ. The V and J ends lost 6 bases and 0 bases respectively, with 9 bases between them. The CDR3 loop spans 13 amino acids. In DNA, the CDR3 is TGCGCCAGCACCTTCCTGTACCAAGAGACCCAGTACTTC. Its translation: CASTFLYQETQYF.

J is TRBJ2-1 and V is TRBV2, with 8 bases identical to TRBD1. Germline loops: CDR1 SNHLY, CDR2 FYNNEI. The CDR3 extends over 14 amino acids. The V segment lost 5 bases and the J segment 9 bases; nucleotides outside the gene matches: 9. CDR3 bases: TGTGCCAGCAGTCGCCAGGGGGCCCATTCTGAGCAGTTCTTC. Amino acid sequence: CASSRQGAHSEQFF. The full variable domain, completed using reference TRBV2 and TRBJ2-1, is EPEVTQTPSHQVTQMGQEVILRCVPISNHLYFYWYRQILGQKVEFLVSFYNNEISEKSEIFDDQFSVERPDGSNFTLKIRSTKLEDSAMYFCASSRQGAHSEQFFGPGTRLTVL.

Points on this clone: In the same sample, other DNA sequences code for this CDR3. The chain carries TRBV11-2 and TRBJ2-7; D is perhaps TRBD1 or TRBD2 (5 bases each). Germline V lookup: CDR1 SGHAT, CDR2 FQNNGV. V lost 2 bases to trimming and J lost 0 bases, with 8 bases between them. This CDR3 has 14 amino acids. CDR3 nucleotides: TGTGCCAGCAGCTTATCAGGGAGCTCCTACGAGCAGTACTTC. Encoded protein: CASSLSGSSYEQYF. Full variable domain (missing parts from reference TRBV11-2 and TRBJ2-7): EAGVAQSPRYKIIEKRQSVAFWCNPISGHATLYWYQQILGQGPKLLIQFQNNGVVDDSQLPKDRFSAERLKGVDSTLKIQPAKLEDSAVYLCASSLSGSSYEQYFGPGTRLTVT.

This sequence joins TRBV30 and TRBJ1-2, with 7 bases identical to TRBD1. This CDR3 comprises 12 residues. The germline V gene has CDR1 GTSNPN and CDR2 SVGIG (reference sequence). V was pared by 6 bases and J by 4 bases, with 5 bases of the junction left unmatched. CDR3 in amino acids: CACSRDSYGYTF. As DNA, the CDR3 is TGTGCCTGTTCACGGGACAGCTATGGCTACACCTTC.

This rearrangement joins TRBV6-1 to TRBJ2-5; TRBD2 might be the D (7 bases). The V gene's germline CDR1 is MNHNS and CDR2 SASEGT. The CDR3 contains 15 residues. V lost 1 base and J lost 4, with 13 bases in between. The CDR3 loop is CASSEDREGLETQYF. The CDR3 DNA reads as TGTGCCAGCAGTGAAGACAGGGAGGGGTTAGAGACCCAGTACTTC.

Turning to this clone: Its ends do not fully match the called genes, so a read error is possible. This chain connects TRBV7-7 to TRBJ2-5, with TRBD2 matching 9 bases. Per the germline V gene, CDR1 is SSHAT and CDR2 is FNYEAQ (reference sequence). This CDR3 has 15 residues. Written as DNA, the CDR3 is TGTGCTAGCAGCATAAGCGGGGGGCTCCAAGAGACCCAGTACTTC. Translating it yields CASSISGGLQETQYF.

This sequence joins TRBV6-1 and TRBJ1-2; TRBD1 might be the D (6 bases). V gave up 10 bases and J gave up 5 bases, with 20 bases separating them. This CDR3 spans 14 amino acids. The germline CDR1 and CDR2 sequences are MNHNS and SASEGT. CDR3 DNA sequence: TGTGCCATCCACAGGGACGGAAGTCTTTATGGCTACACCTTC. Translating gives CAIHRDGSLYGYTF.

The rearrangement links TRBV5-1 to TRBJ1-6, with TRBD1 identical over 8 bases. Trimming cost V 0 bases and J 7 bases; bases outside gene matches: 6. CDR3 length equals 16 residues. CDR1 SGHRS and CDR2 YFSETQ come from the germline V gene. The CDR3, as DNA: TGCGCCAGCAGCTTGGGACAGGGGCGAGGGAATTCACCCCTCCACTTT. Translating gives CASSLGQGRGNSPLHF.

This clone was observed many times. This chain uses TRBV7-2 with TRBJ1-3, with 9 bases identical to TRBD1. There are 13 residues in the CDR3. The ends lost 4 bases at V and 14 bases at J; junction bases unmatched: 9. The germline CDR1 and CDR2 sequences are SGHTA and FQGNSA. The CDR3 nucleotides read TGTGCCAGCAGCTCCGGAACAGGGGGCCCCCTATATTTT. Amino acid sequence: CASSSGTGGPLYF.

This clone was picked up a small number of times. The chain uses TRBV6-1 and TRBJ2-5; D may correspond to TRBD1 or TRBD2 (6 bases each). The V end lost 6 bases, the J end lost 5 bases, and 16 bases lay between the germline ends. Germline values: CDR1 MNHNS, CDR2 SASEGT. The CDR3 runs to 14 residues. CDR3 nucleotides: TGTGCCAGCAGGGGGGGCCAGGGCTGGGAGACCCAGTACTTC. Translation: CASRGGQGWETQYF.

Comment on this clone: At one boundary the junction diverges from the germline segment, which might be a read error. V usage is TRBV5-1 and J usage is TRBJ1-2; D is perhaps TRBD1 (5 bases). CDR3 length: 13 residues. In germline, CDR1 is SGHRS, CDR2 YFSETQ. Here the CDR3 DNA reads TGCGCCAGCAGTTTGGGACCGGGGGGTGGCTACACCTTC. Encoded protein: CASSLGPGGGYTF.

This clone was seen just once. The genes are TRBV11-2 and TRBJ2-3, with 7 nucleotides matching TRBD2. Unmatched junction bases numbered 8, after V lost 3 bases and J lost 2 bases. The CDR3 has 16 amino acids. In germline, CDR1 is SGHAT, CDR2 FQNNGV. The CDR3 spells CASSFSGTKNTDTQYF. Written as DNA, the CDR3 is TGTGCCAGCAGCTTTTCCGGGACTAAGAACACAGATACGCAGTATTTT. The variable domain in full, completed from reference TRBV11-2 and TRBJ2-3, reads EAGVAQSPRYKIIEKRQSVAFWCNPISGHATLYWYQQILGQGPKLLIQFQNNGVVDDSQLPKDRFSAERLKGVDSTLKIQPAKLEDSAVYLCASSFSGTKNTDTQYFGPGTRLTVL.

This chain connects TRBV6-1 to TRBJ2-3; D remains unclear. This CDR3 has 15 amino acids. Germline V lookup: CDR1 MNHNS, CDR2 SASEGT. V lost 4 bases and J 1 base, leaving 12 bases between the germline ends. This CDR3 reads CASSVTSAGTDTQYF. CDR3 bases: TGTGCCAGCAGTGTGACAAGCGCCGGCACAGATACGCAGTATTTT.

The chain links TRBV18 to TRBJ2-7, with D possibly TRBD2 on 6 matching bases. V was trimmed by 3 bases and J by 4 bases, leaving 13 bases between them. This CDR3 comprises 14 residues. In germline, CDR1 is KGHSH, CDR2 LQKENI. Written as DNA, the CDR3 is TGTGCCAGCTCACCTTCGACTAGAAGTTACGAGCAGTACTTC. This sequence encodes CASSPSTRSYEQYF.

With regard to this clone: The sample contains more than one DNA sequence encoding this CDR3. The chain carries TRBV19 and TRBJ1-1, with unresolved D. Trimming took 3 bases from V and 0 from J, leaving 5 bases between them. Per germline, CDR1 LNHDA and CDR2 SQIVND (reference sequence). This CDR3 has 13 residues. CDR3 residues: CASSIEVNTEAFF. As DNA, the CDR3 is TGTGCCAGTAGTATCGAAGTGAACACTGAAGCTTTCTTT.

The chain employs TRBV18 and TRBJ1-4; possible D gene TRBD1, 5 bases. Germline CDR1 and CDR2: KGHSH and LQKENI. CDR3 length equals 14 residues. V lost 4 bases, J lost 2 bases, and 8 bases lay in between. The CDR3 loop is CASSRGSTNEKLFF. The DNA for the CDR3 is TGTGCCAGCTCACGGGGCTCTACTAATGAAAAACTGTTTTTT. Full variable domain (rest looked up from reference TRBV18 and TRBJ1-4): NAGVMQNPRHLVRRRGQEARLRCSPMKGHSHVYWYRQLPEEGLKFMVYLQKENIIDESGMPKERFSAEFPKEGPSILRIQQVVRGDSAAYFCASSRGSTNEKLFFGSGTQLSVL.

The CDR3 protein is CASSLAAGDEQFF. The CDR3 coding sequence is TGTGCCAGCAGCTTAGCGGCAGGGGATGAGCAGTTCTTC. The chain carries TRBV11-3 and TRBJ2-1, with TRBD1 as a possible D gene (6 bases). V gave up 1 base and J gave up 8 bases, with 9 bases separating them. The germline CDR1 and CDR2 sequences are SGHNT and YENEEA. The length of the CDR3 is 13 residues. The whole variable domain, remainder taken from reference TRBV11-3 and TRBJ2-1, is EAGVVQSPRYKIIEKKQPVAFWCNPISGHNTLYWYLQNLGQGPELLIRYENEEAVDDSQLPKDRFSAERLKGVDSTLKIQPAELGDSAVYLCASSLAAGDEQFFGPGTRLTVL.

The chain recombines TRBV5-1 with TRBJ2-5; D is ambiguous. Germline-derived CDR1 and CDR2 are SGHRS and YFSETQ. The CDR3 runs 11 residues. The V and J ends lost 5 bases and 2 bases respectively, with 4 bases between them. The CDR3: CASREQETQYF. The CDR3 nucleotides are TGCGCCAGCAGGGAACAAGAGACCCAGTACTTC.

The CDR3 spells CASSAGTGANEKLFF. For the CDR3, the DNA is TGTGCCAGCAGCGCCGGGACAGGGGCTAATGAAAAACTGTTTTTT. The chain recombines TRBV9 with TRBJ1-4, with TRBD1 matching 10 bases. This CDR3 spans 15 amino acids. The trim removed 3 bases at V and 3 bases at J, leaving 2 bases unmatched. The germline V gene has CDR1 SGDLS and CDR2 YYNGEE.